This paragraph reports one T cell receptor (beta chain). Its antigen is unknown. Unsorted samples used roughly 99 million PBMCs for genomic DNA. The data were taken from a study of shared clonotypes between healthy human individuals. General study points: Expectations were that clonotype sharing among donors would be affected by sequencing depth.

V dropped 1 base and J dropped 4 bases, with 11 bases sitting between them. CDR1 is SGHDN, CDR2 FVKESK, per germline. The CDR3 has 14 amino acids. Splitting of each subset's genomic DNA was done evenly across several immunoSEQ plates. The authors ran unsorted PBMC replicate PCRs on about 310 ng DNA, 25,000 to 35,000 T cell genomes. TCRdb's copy holds only in-frame clones and misses some; the assay was immunoSEQ multiplex PCR. The sample has about half a million clones, around 73% seen once; the top ten hold around 11%. This sequence originates from a woman aged 40 to 49 in good health. Some clones in this sample may be carry-over from other donors' samples. The rearrangement links TRBV14 to TRBJ2-7; tentative D call: TRBD1 (6 bases). Sequencing was performed on PBMCs. In DNA, the CDR3 is TGTGCCAGCAGCCAAGGGCTACAGGGTTACGAGCAGTACTTC. Translating it yields CASSQGLQGYEQYF.